These 32 T cell receptor beta chains originate from one sample sequenced in a study of shared T cell receptors in the human thymus. TCRdb's copy holds only in-frame clones and misses some; the assay was immunoSEQ multiplex PCR. The profile shows some 700,000 clones, around 85% of them singletons. These data are also associated with another study on human thymus T cells.

Sequenced sample: thymocytes. The source is a girl under three years old with a congenital heart defect.

This rearrangement joins TRBV28 to TRBJ1-1, with D maybe TRBD1 (5 bases). The V and J ends lost 3 bases and 4 bases respectively, with 15 bases between them. This CDR3 is built from 15 residues. The V gene's germline CDR1 is MDHEN and CDR2 SYDVKM. CDR3 DNA: TGTGCCAGCAGTTTTTGGGGGGACCTAGGCACTGAAGCTTTCTTT. Translation gives CASSFWGDLGTEAFF.

V and J are TRBV18 and TRBJ1-1; the D gene is possibly TRBD1 (5 bases). Trimming shortened V by 2 bases and J by 0 bases, and 19 bases separated the two germline ends. Germline V gene sequence: CDR1 KGHSH, CDR2 LQKENI. The CDR3 totals 18 residues. CDR3 sequence reads: CASSPSGHQDPLNTEAFF. CDR3 in DNA: TGTGCCAGCTCACCATCCGGACACCAGGACCCTCTGAACACTGAAGCTTTCTTT.

The gene calls are TRBV5-6 and TRBJ1-1; 7 positions agree with TRBD1. V shed 3 bases and J 0 bases; nucleotides not matched to a gene: 8. The germline V gene has CDR1 SGHDT and CDR2 YYEEEE. CDR3 length equals 16 residues. CDR3 nucleotide sequence: TGTGCCAGCAGCTCGGTGAGGGACAGCGTGAACACTGAAGCTTTCTTT. Encoded protein: CASSSVRDSVNTEAFF.

V and J are TRBV7-9 and TRBJ1-2; D gene uncertain. In germline, CDR1 is SEHNR, CDR2 FQNEAQ (reference sequence). V was pared by 5 bases and J by 1 base, with 11 bases between. This CDR3 is built from 14 residues. The CDR3 region has the DNA TGTGCCAGCAGCCCCAACACGAATAACTATGGCTACACCTTC. Residues: CASSPNTNNYGYTF. The full variable domain, with the rest looked up from reference TRBV7-9 and TRBJ1-2, is DTGVSQNPRHKITKRGQNVTFRCDPISEHNRLYWYRQTLGQGPEFLTYFQNEAQLEKSRLLSDRFSAERPKGSFSTLEIQRTEQGDSAMYLCASSPNTNNYGYTFGSGTRLTVV.

This chain links TRBV29-1 with TRBJ1-1, with no clear D. Germline V gene lookup returns CDR1 SQVTM and CDR2 ANQGSEA. The germline V and J ends were trimmed by 7 bases and 3 bases, with 12 bases remaining between them. The CDR3 extends over 12 amino acids. As DNA, the CDR3 is TGCAGCGGGAGCCGGTGGGACACTGAAGCTTTCTTT. Residues: CSGSRWDTEAFF.

V is TRBV19 and J is TRBJ2-5, with 7 bases identical to TRBD2. The germline gives CDR1 LNHDA, CDR2 SQIVND (reference sequence). The CDR3 contains 15 residues. The V gene end was trimmed by 4 bases and the J gene end by 5 bases; junction bases not matched to a gene: 10. CDR3 region: CASSSLAAPRETQYF. The CDR3 DNA reads as TGTGCCAGTAGTAGCCTAGCGGCTCCGAGGGAGACCCAGTACTTC.

In this sample, this clone turned up a few times. The chain links TRBV5-6 to TRBJ2-7; 8 bases are shared with TRBD2. V lost 4 bases, J lost 6 bases, and 24 bases stayed unmatched. Germline assignment: CDR1 SGHDT and CDR2 YYEEEE. This CDR3 has 19 amino acids. The CDR3 sequence: CASSRGGSDRFPILGEQYF. The CDR3 DNA reads as TGTGCCAGCAGCCGGGGGGGTTCCGACCGTTTTCCGATATTGGGCGAGCAGTACTTC. Variable domain in full (rest from reference TRBV5-6 and TRBJ2-7): DAGVTQSPTHLIKTRGQQVTLRCSPKSGHDTVSWYQQALGQGPQFIFQYYEEEERQRGNFPDRFSGHQFPNYSSELNVNALLLGDSALYLCASSRGGSDRFPILGEQYFGPGTRLTVT.

The rearrangement links TRBV5-6 to TRBJ2-5; 7 bases map to TRBD2. The CDR3 has 16 amino acids. Trimming removed 3 bases from V and 1 base from J; junction bases left unmatched: 9. Germline CDR1 is SGHDT and CDR2 is YYEEEE. The CDR3 reads CASSWMAGDVQETQYF. The CDR3 DNA sequence: TGTGCCAGCAGCTGGATGGCGGGGGACGTCCAAGAGACCCAGTACTTC.

The chain is built from TRBV7-2 and TRBJ1-2; 7 bases are a match to TRBD1. Per germline, CDR1 SGHTA and CDR2 FQGNSA. Unmatched junction bases numbered 7, after V lost 5 bases and J lost 4 bases. This CDR3 spans 14 amino acids. The DNA for the CDR3 is TGTGCCAGCAGCCCCTGGACAGGAAGCTATGGCTACACCTTC. It codes for CASSPWTGSYGYTF.

The gene calls are TRBV19 and TRBJ1-1, with 7 positions matching TRBD1. Losses at the gene ends were 6 bases for V and 7 bases for J; bases not matched to a gene: 8. Germline CDR1 LNHDA, CDR2 SQIVND (reference sequence). The length of the CDR3 is 13 residues. CDR3 DNA sequence: TGTGCCAGTAGACCAACCGGGACAGATGAAGCTTTCTTT. It specifies CASRPTGTDEAFF.

The rearrangement links TRBV10-3 to TRBJ2-1, with 7 positions matching TRBD1. Trimming removed 8 bases from V and 4 bases from J; junction bases left unmatched: 2. Germline V CDR1 and CDR2: ENHRY, SYGVKD. This CDR3 contains 12 residues. CDR3 DNA sequence: TGTGCCATCCGGGACAGATACAATGAGCAGTTCTTC. It encodes CAIRDRYNEQFF.

This chain joins TRBV6-1 and TRBJ2-7; 8 bases fit TRBD1. This CDR3 is 13 amino acids long. Germline-derived CDR1 and CDR2 are MNHNS and SASEGT. Trimming removed 7 bases from V and 7 bases from J; junction bases left unmatched: 9. Here the CDR3 reads CASKATGAGEQYF. In DNA form, the CDR3 reads TGTGCCAGCAAGGCGACAGGGGCGGGAGAGCAGTACTTC.

The V and J genes are TRBV28 and TRBJ1-1; the match to TRBD1 covers 9 bases. Looked up from germline, CDR1 is MDHEN and CDR2 is SYDVKM. V dropped 6 bases and J dropped 0; count of bases not matched to a gene: 14. There are 18 residues in the CDR3. The CDR3 nucleotides are TGTGCCAGCAGCCTCCAGGGACAGGGAGAGAACATGAACACTGAAGCTTTCTTT. It translates to CASSLQGQGENMNTEAFF. The variable domain in full, with the rest retrieved from reference TRBV28 and TRBJ1-1, is DVKVTQSSRYLVKRTGEKVFLECVQDMDHENMFWYRQDPGLGLRLIYFSYDVKMKEKGDIPEGYSVSREKKERFSLILESASTNQTSMYLCASSLQGQGENMNTEAFFGQGTRLTVV.

V is TRBV28 and J is TRBJ2-3; D is undetermined. V shed 3 bases and J shed 5 bases, with 15 bases lying between them. The CDR3 has 15 residues. CDR1 and CDR2 from the germline V gene are MDHEN and SYDVKM. DNA of the CDR3: TGTGCCAGCAGTTTTAGGTTCCTACTAAAAGATACGCAGTATTTT. It yields the protein CASSFRFLLKDTQYF.

This chain uses TRBV12-5 with TRBJ2-3, with 8 nucleotides matching TRBD2. Trimming at V came to 6 bases and at J to 6 bases, leaving 11 bases not matched to a gene. There are 15 residues in the CDR3. Per germline, CDR1 LGHNT and CDR2 FRNRAP. CDR3: CASGRDSGVRDTQYF. DNA for the CDR3: TGTGCTAGTGGCCGCGATAGCGGGGTACGCGATACGCAGTATTTT. The variable domain in full, completed from reference TRBV12-5 and TRBJ2-3, reads DARVTQTPRHKVTEMGQEVTMRCQPILGHNTVFWYRQTMMQGLELLAYFRNRAPLDDSGMPKDRFSAEMPDATLATLKIQPSEPRDSAVYFCASGRDSGVRDTQYFGPGTRLTVL.

The V call is TRBV4-3, the J call TRBJ1-1; no firm D call. Germline CDR1 LGHNA, CDR2 YSLEER. Deletions cut 0 bases from V and 5 bases from J, with 16 bases between. The CDR3 length is 16 residues. The CDR3 spells CASSQDSGKRRTEAFF. DNA of the CDR3: TGCGCCAGCAGCCAAGATTCCGGGAAGAGGCGGACTGAAGCTTTCTTT.

The chain couples TRBV27 to TRBJ2-2; 10 nucleotides agree with TRBD2. The CDR3 loop spans 16 amino acids. V dropped 5 bases and J dropped 3; count of bases not matched to a gene: 6. CDR1 is MNHEY, CDR2 SMNVEV, per germline (reference sequence). In nucleotides, the CDR3 is TGTGCCAGCAGTGAACAGCGGGGGGGTTACACCGGGGAGCTGTTTTTT. Translating it yields CASSEQRGGYTGELFF.

This chain connects TRBV7-8 to TRBJ2-2, with D possibly being TRBD2 (5 bases). This CDR3 contains 16 residues. Per the germline V gene, CDR1 is SGHVS and CDR2 is FQNEAQ. The V and J ends lost 1 base and 1 base respectively, with 10 bases between them. The CDR3 loop is CASSLEDTRNTGELFF. In DNA, the CDR3 is TGTGCCAGCAGCTTAGAAGACACTAGGAACACCGGGGAGCTGTTTTTT.

This chain links TRBV29-1 with TRBJ1-3; tentatively, D is TRBD1 (5 bases). The germline V and J ends were trimmed by 7 bases and 3 bases, with 10 bases remaining between them. The CDR3 spans 12 residues. Germline values: CDR1 SQVTM, CDR2 ANQGSEA. This chain's CDR3 is CSGRVGGNTIYF. CDR3 nucleotide sequence: TGCAGCGGCAGGGTCGGTGGAAACACCATATATTTT.

The chain links TRBV18 to TRBJ1-5, with TRBD1 matching 7 bases. The CDR3 consists of 14 residues. After removal of 3 bases from V and 5 bases from J, the junction contained 4 bases not matched to a gene. CDR1 KGHSH and CDR2 LQKENI come from the germline V gene. The CDR3 loop reads CASSPRQGDQPQHF. The CDR3 DNA reads TGTGCCAGCTCACCTAGACAGGGCGATCAGCCCCAGCATTTT. Full variable domain (rest looked up from reference TRBV18 and TRBJ1-5): NAGVMQNPRHLVRRRGQEARLRCSPMKGHSHVYWYRQLPEEGLKFMVYLQKENIIDESGMPKERFSAEFPKEGPSILRIQQVVRGDSAAYFCASSPRQGDQPQHFGDGTRLSIL.

The gene calls are TRBV7-8 and TRBJ2-7; 10 bases fit TRBD2. J lost 4 bases, V lost 1 base, and 4 bases had no gene match. Germline CDR1 reads SGHVS; CDR2 reads FQNEAQ. The CDR3 runs to 15 residues. The CDR3 region is CASSLGAGGLYEQYF. CDR3 nucleotides: TGTGCCAGCAGCTTAGGAGCGGGGGGGCTATACGAGCAGTACTTC.

This rearrangement joins TRBV7-2 to TRBJ1-5; 10 bases are a match to TRBD1. V lost 5 bases, J lost 4 bases, and 8 bases stayed unmatched. The germline gives CDR1 SGHTA, CDR2 FQGNSA. The CDR3 extends over 16 amino acids. The CDR3 sequence: CASSLDWTGGNQPQHF. As DNA, the CDR3 is TGTGCCAGCAGCCTAGACTGGACAGGGGGAAATCAGCCCCAGCATTTT. The full variable domain, its missing parts supplied by reference TRBV7-2 and TRBJ1-5, is GAGVSQSPSNKVTEKGKDVELRCDPISGHTALYWYRQSLGQGLEFLIYFQGNSAPDKSGLPSDRFSAERTGGSVSTLTIQRTQQEDSAVYLCASSLDWTGGNQPQHFGDGTRLSIL.

The chain recombines TRBV6-6 with TRBJ1-4; D not resolved. This CDR3 has 14 amino acids. Germline V gives CDR1 MNHNY, CDR2 SVGAGI (reference sequence). V was pared by 6 bases and J by 7 bases, with 15 bases between. The CDR3 loop reads CASRRDQASEKLFF. The CDR3 nucleotides are TGTGCCAGCAGGCGTGATCAAGCTAGTGAAAAACTGTTTTTT.

This chain uses TRBV25-1 with TRBJ1-6; possibly TRBD1 for D (5 bases). Looked up from germline, CDR1 is MGHDK and CDR2 is SYGVNS. V was pared by 4 bases and J by 5 bases, with 9 bases between. This CDR3 contains 14 residues. DNA for the CDR3: TGTGCCAGCAGTGGCGGGACCAATAATTCACCCCTCCACTTT. This sequence encodes CASSGGTNNSPLHF.

V usage is TRBV4-1 and J usage is TRBJ1-6; D unresolved. V lost 8 bases to trimming and J lost 7 bases, with 6 bases between them. Per the germline V gene, CDR1 is MGHRA and CDR2 is YSYEKL. This CDR3 region has 11 residues. CDR3 in amino acids: CASGENSPLHF. CDR3 nucleotide sequence: TGCGCCAGCGGAGAGAATTCACCCCTCCACTTT.

V and J are TRBV19 and TRBJ1-5, with TRBD1 as a possible D gene (6 bases). Per germline, CDR1 LNHDA and CDR2 SQIVND (reference sequence). The CDR3 spans 16 residues. Trimming removed 5 bases at V and 7 bases at J, with 21 bases between. The CDR3 coding sequence is TGTGCCAGTAGTTCCATGCGCCACAGGGTGCGGCAGCCCCAGCATTTT. It translates to CASSSMRHRVRQPQHF.

In its sample, this clone was seen once. This chain uses TRBV27 with TRBJ1-1; 9 bases agree with TRBD1. Germline V lookup: CDR1 MNHEY, CDR2 SMNVEV (reference sequence). With V trimmed by 2 bases and J by 3 bases, 7 bases remained unmatched. The CDR3 runs 16 residues. The CDR3 DNA reads as TGTGCCAGCAGTTTAGGGACAGGGAGTTCGGACACTGAAGCTTTCTTT. Residues: CASSLGTGSSDTEAFF.

The chain has TRBV6-5 and TRBJ1-2, with D hard to call. CDR1 is MNHEY, CDR2 SVGAGI, per germline. V lost 5 bases and J 4 bases, leaving 14 bases between the germline ends. This CDR3 has 14 residues. CDR3 protein: CASSTDPLGYGYTF. CDR3 sequence (DNA): TGTGCCAGCAGTACCGACCCCCTAGGCTATGGCTACACCTTC.

This rearrangement joins TRBV28 to TRBJ2-7; 9 positions agree with TRBD1. The CDR3 runs to 16 residues. The junction had 13 bases not matched to a gene; V was cut back by 6 bases and J by 4 bases. CDR1 is MDHEN and CDR2 is SYDVKM in the germline V gene. The CDR3 nucleotides read TGTGCCAGCAGGGCTTCGACGGGACAGGGAGGGTACGAGCAGTACTTC. Protein product: CASRASTGQGGYEQYF.

The CDR3 region has the DNA TGCGCCAGCAGCGTAATGGCCACCCCTGAGCAGTTCTTC. Translation: CASSVMATPEQFF. V and J are TRBV5-1 and TRBJ2-1; the D is unclear. Trimming shortened V by 4 bases and J by 9 bases, and 14 bases separated the two germline ends. The CDR3 has 13 residues. Per the germline V gene, CDR1 is SGHRS and CDR2 is YFSETQ. The whole variable domain, filled in from reference TRBV5-1 and TRBJ2-1, reads KAGVTQTPRYLIKTRGQQVTLSCSPISGHRSVSWYQQTPGQGLQFLFEYFSETQRNKGNFPGRFSGRQFSNSRSEMNVSTLELGDSALYLCASSVMATPEQFFGPGTRLTVL.

The chain combines TRBV27 with TRBJ1-1, with D perhaps TRBD1 (5 bases). Deletions cut 3 bases from V and 4 bases from J, with 12 bases between. CDR1 MNHEY and CDR2 SMNVEV come from the germline V gene (reference sequence). The CDR3 is made up of 14 amino acids. In DNA, the CDR3 is TGTGCCAGCAGTTTCTCACGGGGGAGCACTGAAGCTTTCTTT. This translates into CASSFSRGSTEAFF.

The CDR3 spells CASSQDMGQLVTTNEKLFF. As DNA, the CDR3 is TGCGCCAGCAGCCAAGATATGGGACAGCTCGTAACAACTAATGAAAAACTGTTTTTT. The chain uses TRBV4-1 and TRBJ1-4, with 7 bases aligning to TRBD1. The CDR3 runs to 19 residues. V gave up 0 bases and J gave up 0 bases; unmatched junction bases: 10. From germline, CDR1 is MGHRA and CDR2 YSYEKL.